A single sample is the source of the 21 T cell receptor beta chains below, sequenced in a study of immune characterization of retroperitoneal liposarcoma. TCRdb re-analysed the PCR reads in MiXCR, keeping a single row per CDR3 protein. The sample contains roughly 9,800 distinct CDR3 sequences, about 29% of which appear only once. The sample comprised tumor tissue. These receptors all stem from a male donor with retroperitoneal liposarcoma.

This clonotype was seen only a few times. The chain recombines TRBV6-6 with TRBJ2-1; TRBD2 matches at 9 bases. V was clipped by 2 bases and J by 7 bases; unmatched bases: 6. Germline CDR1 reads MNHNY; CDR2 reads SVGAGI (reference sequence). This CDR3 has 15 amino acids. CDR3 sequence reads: CASSYDSGSINEQFF. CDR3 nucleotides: TGTGCCAGCAGTTACGATAGCGGGAGTATAAATGAGCAGTTCTTC.

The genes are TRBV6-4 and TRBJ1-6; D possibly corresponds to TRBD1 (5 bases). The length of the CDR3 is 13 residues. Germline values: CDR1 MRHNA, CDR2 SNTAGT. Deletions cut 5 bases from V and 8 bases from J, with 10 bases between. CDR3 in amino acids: CASSRTRDSPLHF. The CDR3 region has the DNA TGTGCCAGCAGTAGGACAAGGGATTCACCCCTCCACTTT.

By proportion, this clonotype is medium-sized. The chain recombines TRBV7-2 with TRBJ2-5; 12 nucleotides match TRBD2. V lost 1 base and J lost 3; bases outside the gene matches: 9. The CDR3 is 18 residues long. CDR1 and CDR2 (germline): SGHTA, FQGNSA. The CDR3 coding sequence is TGTGCCAGCAGCTTAGGGCCCCCTAGCGGGAGGGCCGAAGAGACCCAGTACTTC. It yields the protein CASSLGPPSGRAEETQYF.

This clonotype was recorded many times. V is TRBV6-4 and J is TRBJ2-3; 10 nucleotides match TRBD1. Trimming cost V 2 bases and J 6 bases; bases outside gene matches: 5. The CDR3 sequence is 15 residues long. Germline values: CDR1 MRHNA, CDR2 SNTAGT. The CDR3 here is CASSDPTGGPDTQYF. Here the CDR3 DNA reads TGTGCCAGCAGTGACCCGACAGGGGGCCCCGATACGCAGTATTTT.

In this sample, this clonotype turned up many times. As DNA, the CDR3 is TGTGCCAGCAGTGACGGACAGGGCGGGGAAGGCTACACCTTC. This gives the protein CASSDGQGGEGYTF. The chain carries TRBV6-1 and TRBJ1-2; 8 nucleotides line up with TRBD1. V shed 3 bases and J 8 bases; nucleotides not matched to a gene: 8. CDR3 length: 14 amino acids. Germline assignment: CDR1 MNHNS and CDR2 SASEGT.

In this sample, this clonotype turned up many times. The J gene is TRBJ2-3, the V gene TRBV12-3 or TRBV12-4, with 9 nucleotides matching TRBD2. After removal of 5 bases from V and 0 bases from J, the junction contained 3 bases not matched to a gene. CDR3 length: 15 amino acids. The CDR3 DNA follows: TGTGCCAGCAGTCGGACTAGCGCAAGCACAGATACGCAGTATTTT. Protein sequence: CASSRTSASTDTQYF.

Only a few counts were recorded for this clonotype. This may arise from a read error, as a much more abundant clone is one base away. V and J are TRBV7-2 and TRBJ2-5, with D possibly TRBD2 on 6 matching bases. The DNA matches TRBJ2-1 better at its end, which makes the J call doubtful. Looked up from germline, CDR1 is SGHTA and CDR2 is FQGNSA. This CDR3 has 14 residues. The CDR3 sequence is CASTPPTRKGTQFF. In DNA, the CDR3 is TGTGCCAGCACCCCCCCGACTAGGAAGGGGACCCAGTTCTTC.

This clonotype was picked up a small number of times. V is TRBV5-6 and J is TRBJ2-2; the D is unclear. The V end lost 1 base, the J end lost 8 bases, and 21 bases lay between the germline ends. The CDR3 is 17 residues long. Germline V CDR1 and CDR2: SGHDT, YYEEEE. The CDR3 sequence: CASSLIEVSRRSGELFF. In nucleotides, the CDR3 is TGTGCCAGCAGCTTGATTGAGGTCTCAAGGAGAAGTGGGGAGCTGTTTTTT.

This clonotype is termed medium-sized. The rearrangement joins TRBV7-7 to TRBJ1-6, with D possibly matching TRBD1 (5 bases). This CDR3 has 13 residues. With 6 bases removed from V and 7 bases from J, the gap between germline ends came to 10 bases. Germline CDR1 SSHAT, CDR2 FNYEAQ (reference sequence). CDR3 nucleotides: TGTGCCAGCAGGCCACCAGGGAATTCACCCCTCCACTTT. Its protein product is CASRPPGNSPLHF.

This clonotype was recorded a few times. The CDR3 coding sequence is TGTGCCAGCAGCTTAGGGACTAGCGGGGGCAATGAGCAGTACTTC. This codes for CASSLGTSGGNEQYF. The rearrangement links TRBV7-2 to TRBJ2-1; 13 bases match TRBD2. The end of the DNA fits TRBJ2-7 better, so the J call may be wrong. In germline, CDR1 is SGHTA, CDR2 FQGNSA. The CDR3 loop spans 15 amino acids.

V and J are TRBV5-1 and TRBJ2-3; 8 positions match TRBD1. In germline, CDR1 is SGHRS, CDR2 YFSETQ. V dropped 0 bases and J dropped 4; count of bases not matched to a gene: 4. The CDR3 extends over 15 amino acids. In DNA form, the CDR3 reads TGCGCCAGCAGCTTGGCCGGGACAGGTTCAGATACGCAGTATTTT. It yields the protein CASSLAGTGSDTQYF.

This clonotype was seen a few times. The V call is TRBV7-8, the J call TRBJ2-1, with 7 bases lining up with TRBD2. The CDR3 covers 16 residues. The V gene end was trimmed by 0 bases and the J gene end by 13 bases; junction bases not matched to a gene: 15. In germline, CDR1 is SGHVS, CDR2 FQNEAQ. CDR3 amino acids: CASSLAGGVLKNIQFF. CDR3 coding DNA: TGTGCCAGCAGCTTAGCGGGAGGGGTCCTCAAAAACATTCAGTTCTTC.

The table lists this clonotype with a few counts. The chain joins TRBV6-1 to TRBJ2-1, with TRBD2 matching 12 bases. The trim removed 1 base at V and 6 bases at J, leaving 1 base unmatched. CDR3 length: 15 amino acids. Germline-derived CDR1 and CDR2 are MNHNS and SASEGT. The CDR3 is CASSEGLAGANEQFF. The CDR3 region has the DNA TGTGCCAGCAGTGAAGGACTAGCGGGGGCCAATGAGCAGTTCTTC.

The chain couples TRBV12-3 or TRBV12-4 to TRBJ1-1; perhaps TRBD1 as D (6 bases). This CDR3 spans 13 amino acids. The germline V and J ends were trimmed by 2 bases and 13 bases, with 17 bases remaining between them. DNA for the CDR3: TGTGCCAGCAGTTTAAAGTTGGGGGGGCTAGGTTTCTTT. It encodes CASSLKLGGLGFF.

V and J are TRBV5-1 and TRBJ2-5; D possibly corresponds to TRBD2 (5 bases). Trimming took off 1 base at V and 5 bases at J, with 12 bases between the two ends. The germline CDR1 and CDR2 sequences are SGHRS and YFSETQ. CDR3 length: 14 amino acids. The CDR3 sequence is CASSLTSFMETQYF. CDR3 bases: TGCGCCAGCAGCTTGACTAGTTTCATGGAGACCCAGTACTTC. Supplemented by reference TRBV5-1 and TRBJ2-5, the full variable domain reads KAGVTQTPRYLIKTRGQQVTLSCSPISGHRSVSWYQQTPGQGLQFLFEYFSETQRNKGNFPGRFSGRQFSNSRSEMNVSTLELGDSALYLCASSLTSFMETQYFGPGTRLLVL.

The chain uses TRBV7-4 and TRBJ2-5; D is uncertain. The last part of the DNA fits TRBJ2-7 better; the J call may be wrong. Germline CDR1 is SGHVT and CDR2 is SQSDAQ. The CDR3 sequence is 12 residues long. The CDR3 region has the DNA TGTGCCAGCAGCTACGGTAGAGACGAGCAGTACTTC. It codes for CASSYGRDEQYF.

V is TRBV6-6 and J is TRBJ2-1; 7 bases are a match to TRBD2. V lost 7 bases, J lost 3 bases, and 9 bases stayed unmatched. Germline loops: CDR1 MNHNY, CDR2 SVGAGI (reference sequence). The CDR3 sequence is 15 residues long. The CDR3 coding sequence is TGTGCCAGCACAAGGGTTGGGGAGGGCTACAATGAGCAGTTCTTC. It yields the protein CASTRVGEGYNEQFF.

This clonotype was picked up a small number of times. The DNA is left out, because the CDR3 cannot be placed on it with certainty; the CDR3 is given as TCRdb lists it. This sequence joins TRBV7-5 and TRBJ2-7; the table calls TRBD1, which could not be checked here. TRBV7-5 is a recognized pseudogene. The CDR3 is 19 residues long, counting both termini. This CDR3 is CISVPEATQDRASSYEQYF.

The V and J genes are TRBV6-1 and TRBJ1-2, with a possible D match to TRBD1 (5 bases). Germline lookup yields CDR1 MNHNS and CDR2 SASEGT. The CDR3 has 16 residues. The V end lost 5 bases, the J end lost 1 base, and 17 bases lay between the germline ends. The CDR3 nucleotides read TGTGCCAGCAGTTATTCTTCAGGGACCGGTAACTATGGCTACACCTTC. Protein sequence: CASSYSSGTGNYGYTF.

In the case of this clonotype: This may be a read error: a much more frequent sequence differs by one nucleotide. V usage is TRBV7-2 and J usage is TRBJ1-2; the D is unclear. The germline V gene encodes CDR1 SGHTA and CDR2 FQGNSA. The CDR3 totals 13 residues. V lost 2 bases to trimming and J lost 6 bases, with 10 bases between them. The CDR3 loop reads CTSSLQQIDGYTF. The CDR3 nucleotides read TGTACCAGCAGCTTACAACAGATCGATGGCTACACCTTC. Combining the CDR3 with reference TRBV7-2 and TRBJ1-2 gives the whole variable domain GAGVSQSPSNKVTEKGKDVELRCDPISGHTALYWYRQSLGQGLEFLIYFQGNSAPDKSGLPSDRFSAERTGGSVSTLTIQRTQQEDSAVYLCTSSLQQIDGYTFGSGTRLTVV.

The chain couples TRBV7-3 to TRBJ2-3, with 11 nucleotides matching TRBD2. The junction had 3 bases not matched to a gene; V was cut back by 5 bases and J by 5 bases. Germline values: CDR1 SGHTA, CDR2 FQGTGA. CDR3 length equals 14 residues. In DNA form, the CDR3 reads TGTGCCAGCAGCCCCGGGACTAGCGGAGATACGCAGTATTTT. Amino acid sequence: CASSPGTSGDTQYF.